The 10 T cell receptor beta chains reported below all come from one sample, sequenced in a study of blood T cell repertoires in COVID-19. Only in-frame clones appear in the TCRdb table, and some are missing; sequencing was by immunoSEQ multiplex PCR. Of 290,000 or so clones in the sample, roughly nine tenths were seen once. The specimen sequenced was PBMCs or T cells enriched from blood (not recorded which). These receptors were collected from a woman in her late teens or twenties who had recovered from COVID-19.

The J gene is TRBJ2-7, the V gene TRBV11-2; D might be TRBD1 (5 bases). V lost 2 bases and J 6 bases, leaving 8 bases between the germline ends. This CDR3 spans 12 amino acids. The germline V gene encodes CDR1 SGHAT and CDR2 FQNNGV. CDR3 nucleotides: TGTGCCAGCAGCTTATCCAGGGCCGAGCAGTACTTC. As protein: CASSLSRAEQYF.

The chain links TRBV4-1 to TRBJ2-2; tentative D call: TRBD1 (5 bases). Germline loops: CDR1 MGHRA, CDR2 YSYEKL. The CDR3 totals 16 residues. V gave up 8 bases and J gave up 2 bases, with 18 bases separating them. The CDR3 is CASVAPGQGNTGELFF. CDR3 DNA sequence: TGCGCCAGCGTCGCACCCGGGCAGGGCAACACCGGGGAGCTGTTTTTT.

This clone was observed a handful of times. V and J are TRBV21-1 and TRBJ1-1; the table's D call of TRBD1 was not tested on the DNA. TRBV21-1 is given as a pseudogene. The CDR3 runs to 13 residues. The CDR3 region is CAAPGTGGSEAFF. The CDR3 DNA sequence: TGTGCCGCTCCCGGGACAGGGGGCTCCGAAGCTTTCTTT.

A note on this clone: At one boundary the junction diverges from the germline segment, which might be a read error. The CDR3 here is CSVEDRPEGKLFF. The CDR3 bases are TGCAGCGTGGAAGACAGGCCCGAGGGAAAACTGTTTTTT. The rearrangement uses TRBV29-1 and TRBJ1-4, with a tentative D call TRBD1 (6 bases). The CDR3 spans 13 residues. The germline V gene has CDR1 SQVTM and CDR2 ANQGSEA.

V is TRBV27 and J is TRBJ1-5; D is unclear. The germline V gene has CDR1 MNHEY and CDR2 SMNVEV (reference sequence). Trimming left V 5 bases short and J 2 bases short, with 16 bases between. The CDR3 covers 16 residues. The CDR3 sequence: CASSPIGPAGNQPQHF. The CDR3 DNA reads as TGTGCCAGCAGTCCAATAGGCCCGGCGGGCAATCAGCCCCAGCATTTT.

This chain links TRBV18 with TRBJ1-5, with D tentatively TRBD1 (5 bases). The V gene's germline CDR1 is KGHSH and CDR2 LQKENI. V lost 1 base to trimming and J lost 5 bases, with 9 bases between them. The CDR3 contains 14 residues. In nucleotides, the CDR3 is TGTGCCAGCTCACCACAAGGCAGGGATCAGCCCCAGCATTTT. It codes for CASSPQGRDQPQHF.

The chain uses TRBV7-9 and TRBJ1-1; TRBD1 agrees at 7 bases. V shed 5 bases, J shed 14 bases, and the junction held 8 bases outside the gene matches. The CDR3 is made up of 11 amino acids. The V gene's germline CDR1 is SEHNR and CDR2 FQNEAQ (reference sequence). CDR3 residues: CASSPGTETFF. The CDR3 DNA follows: TGTGCCAGCAGCCCCGGGACAGAAACCTTCTTT.

This chain connects TRBV18 to TRBJ1-2; maybe TRBD1 (5 bases). The germline V gene has CDR1 KGHSH and CDR2 LQKENI. V was clipped by 0 bases and J by 7 bases, with 18 bases between them. The length of the CDR3 is 16 residues. The CDR3: CASSPPSQGSLVGYTF. The CDR3 nucleotides are TGTGCCAGCTCACCACCATCGCAGGGATCCCTTGTTGGCTACACCTTC.

The chain joins TRBV6-5 to TRBJ1-1, with D possibly matching TRBD1 (5 bases). The CDR3 has 13 amino acids. V was clipped by 7 bases and J by 4 bases, with 13 bases between them. Per the germline V gene, CDR1 is MNHEY and CDR2 is SVGAGI. CDR3 sequence (DNA): TGTGCCAGCAAACCCGTCGGGGGCACTGAAGCTTTCTTT. Its protein product is CASKPVGGTEAFF.

Only one count was recorded for this clone. The chain employs TRBV6-2 or TRBV6-3 and TRBJ2-7, with D unclear. Germline V gene sequence: CDR1 MNHEY, CDR2 SVGEGT. V lost 4 bases to trimming and J lost 0 bases, with 7 bases between them. The length of the CDR3 is 13 residues. CDR3 sequence: CASSFLSSYEQYF. CDR3 nucleotide sequence: TGTGCCAGCAGTTTTCTCAGCTCCTACGAGCAGTACTTC.